This entry features one T cell receptor beta chain sequence. What this receptor recognizes is not known. No per-base quality is available; no much larger clone lies one base away. In total, 600 or so healthy bone marrow donors made up the cohort. Cohort members were all nominally healthy when sampled, although unrecorded immune exposures were likely present. The donor tested CMV seronegative and was one of the 352 seronegative cohort members. A peripheral blood sample was provided by each donor, and peripheral blood mononuclear cells were used for TCR beta sequencing. The Qiagen DNeasy Blood Extraction Kit was used to extract genomic DNA from the blood cell samples. CDR1 and CDR2, looked up from the germline V gene (reference sequence), are SGHNT and YYREEE. Taken from cysteine to phenylalanine, the CDR3 has 14 residues. Just CDR3 DNA is preserved here, 42 bases in frame from base 1. This record belongs to a study of cytomegalovirus exposure and HLA in healthy donors (dated by TCRdb to the late 2010s). Describing the broader study: An earlier analysis of some 600 of the donors reported around 280 Gb of sequence data and around 120 million unique TCR beta sequences obtained from about 170 million T cells. Typing coverage differed by locus: A, B, C, DRB1 and DQB1 were typed in roughly 620-630 donors, DQA1 in approximately 520, DPA1 in 600 to 610, and DPB1 in just under 490. An earlier analysis of several hundred of the donors applied high-throughput TCR beta sequencing to assess whether each TCR beta V gene segment acted as functional or pseudogenic. Among around 400 genotyped donors of the cohort, an average of around 220,000 unique TCR beta nucleotide sequences was sequenced per donor, of which about 19% were non-productive. Using immunosequencing, the study profiled T cell repertoires from around 670 subjects and related those repertoires to cytomegalovirus serostatus. A later analysis re-examined previously published TCR beta repertoires from about 700 donors and added high-resolution HLA genotyping to investigate patterns of TCR occurrence. Roughly 320 gigabases of sequencing data and 91 million or so unique TCR sequences made up an early release that covered nearly 650 HLA-typed donors. The study combined high-throughput TCR immunosequencing, statistical association of individual TCRs with disease status, and machine learning to predict cytomegalovirus infection status. Class I and class II HLA loci were covered by the typing at four-digit resolution. All discovery cohort repertoires had been generated using a single sequencing platform. In a later genetic analysis, genome-wide SNP genotypes for about 55% of the 666 donors were used, and that subset was treated as a discovery cohort. Donor age, sex, ethnicity and CMV serostatus were compiled alongside the repertoire data. The study aimed to test whether signatures of past pathogen exposure could be identified by cataloging public T cell receptors. Rather than drawing on any new phenotypic data, the later analysis identified candidate immune exposures from TCR beta sequences and the way those sequences occurred across donors. The genetic ancestry cluster associated with self-reported Caucasian donors included about 84% of the roughly 410 genotyped donors. Besides the first cohort of more than 650 subjects, a separate validation cohort made up of 120 or so different subjects was used. Several DR-DQ haplotypes were treated as single units for association and clustering because of strong linkage in the cohort. The paper as a whole reports these results and caveats: A later genetic analysis reported fewer N-insertions in productive TCRs among donors in an Asian-associated ancestry cluster than the approximately 670-donor mean. Because HLA typing was missing for some donors at each locus, association tests included only the typed subset. V-gene and J-gene trimming of TCR beta chains was associated with a missense DCLRE1C variant in a later genetic analysis, and the association was replicated in an independent cohort. For the cohort, immune exposure information was limited to CMV serostatus. A later analysis found that TCR association rates varied across HLA loci, with DRB1 alleles showing the most associated TCRs and HLA-C alleles the fewest. Several of the top co-occurrence clusters appeared to be linked to parvovirus B19, influenza, CMV and Epstein-Barr virus, according to a later analysis. In both the original and validation cohorts, the classifier was reported to diagnose cytomegalovirus status with high specificity and sensitivity. A total of 164 TCR beta chains were listed by the study as associated with cytomegalovirus. In vitro tests confirmed that a few of the cytomegalovirus-associated TCR beta chains recognize cytomegalovirus antigens. The presence/absence analyses assumed that sequencing depth was roughly uniform across donors, and that assumption may not be true. A group of highly shared sequence variants was considered likely to be a technical artifact of the sequencing pipeline. Correlated functional status among segregating V segments might reflect linkage disequilibrium, but an unknown experimental factor could not be ruled out. A later analysis associated 16,951 TCR beta sequences with specific HLA alleles at a false discovery rate of 0.05. Assigning TCR associations to individual alleles was difficult when HLA alleles, especially DR and DQ, strongly co-occurred. Most TCR sequences were observed very rarely across donors, whereas some public TCRs were present in many individuals. Over 15 rarely observed V segments, including chromosome 9 orphons, were excluded from the earlier analysis of a few hundred of the donors because counts were too low. This cohort had only TCR beta chains sequenced, and the lack of alpha or paired-chain data limited which features could be detected. In a later analysis, HLA-associated TCR beta chains were found to be more clonally expanded and to have lower generation probabilities than equally common non-associated chains. Broadly in line with IMGT annotations, most TCR beta V segments showed up in productive rearrangements about 87% or about 30% of the time in an earlier analysis of several hundred of the donors. Some IMGT-functional V segments, including TRBV6-2 and TRBV6-3, could not be distinguished by the 87-base-pair reads and were therefore excluded. It was suggested by the authors that the approach could potentially be generalized to other disease states and immunological phenotypes. According to a later analysis, most CMV-associated TCR beta chains appeared to be HLA-restricted, and the HLA associations seemed to be driven largely by CMV exposure. A further reported finding was that TCR beta sequences accurately predicted the HLA-A and HLA-B alleles for most subjects in the first cohort.

Library preparation used the immunoSEQ multiplex PCR assay. For the multiplex PCR, a mixture combining 60 forward primers for TCR Vbeta segments and 13 reverse primers for TCR Jbeta segments was used. The CDR3 region of rearranged TCR beta genes was amplified from genomic DNA by a multiplex PCR assay. The Illumina HiSeq System was used to sequence the amplified TCR beta libraries as 87-base-pair reads. As for how the authors treated the data: A later analysis tallied around 80 million unique TCR beta chains across the 700 or so repertoires, and some 10 million of those chains were shared by two or more donors. Raw reads were error-corrected and collapsed into unique sequences with a nearest-neighbor algorithm that merged closely related sequences to remove PCR and sequencing errors. CDR3 sequences were aligned to IMGT reference sequences to assign V, D and J gene segments. For a sequence to be retained, a match of at least six nucleotides to both a V gene segment and a J gene segment was required. Rearrangements were called productive when the CDR3 lacked stop codons and stayed in frame with V and J; all others were non-productive. Following IMGT convention, CDR3 was defined as the stretch from the second conserved V-encoded cysteine to the conserved J-encoded phenylalanine. The earlier analysis of about 640 of the donors excluded any sequence lacking an unambiguous match to a single V gene segment. An earlier analysis of roughly 590 of the donors called V segments functional above 56.7% productive rearrangements and segregating when the between-donor standard deviation exceeded 5%. To diagnose cytomegalovirus status from the catalog of TCR beta chain sequences, a statistical classification framework was built. In a later analysis, TCR nucleotide sequences were compared against IMGT/GENE-DB human TR gene sequences so that V and J genes could be assigned. Using the TCRdist pipeline, a later analysis assigned CDR3 sequences along with most-parsimonious VDJ recombination scenarios. In a later analysis, every TCR beta chain was defined by the combination of its CDR3 amino acid sequence and its V-gene family, and reads without a unique V-gene family were dropped. As a way to deal with suspected cross-contamination and a sequencing artifact, a later analysis dropped 450 to 600 nucleotide sequences that were highly shared and had low generation probability. In a later analysis, a clonal expansion index was calculated for each public chain from normalized within-repertoire ranks of inferred template counts. In a later analysis, generation probabilities were computed using a VDJ recombination model fitted to out-of-frame rearrangements, and the results were checked against IGoR. In a later analysis, hypergeometric tests were used to score TCR-TCR, TCR-HLA and TCR-CMV co-occurrence, with a repertoire-size bias correction applied to TCR pairs. A later analysis estimated false discovery rates by permuting HLA or CMV assignments 20 times. A later analysis grouped co-occurring TCRs with DBSCAN, adding TCRdist sequence similarity when clustering within HLA-allele-positive subsets. Repertoires with fewer than 30,000 or more than 120,000 public chains, plus five repertoires with anomalous nucleotide sharing, were excluded from co-occurrence clustering. TCRdb holds this immuneACCESS table with in-frame rearrangements only. Some clones are missing; in checked studies, unresolved V genes explain under half, and the rest has no known cause. D and trimming were read from the DNA, whereas the V and J calls and clone size are those reported in that table. The sample table shows 140,000 or so clones, and approximately 65% are seen once. Jointly, the top ten make up 6.5% of the sample.

The specimen sequenced was PBMCs. Recombination linked TRBV5-4 to TRBJ2-5; a tentative D match to TRBD1 spans 6 bases. Gene TRBJ2-7 matches the end of the DNA better, so the J call may be wrong. This TCR came from a woman aged 55-69 years in good health and CMV-seronegative. The CDR3 protein sequence reads: CASSLRGRAYEQYF. The DNA sequence reads TGTGCCAGCAGCCTCAGGGGAAGGGCCTACGAGCAGTACTTC.